Following are 13 T cell receptor beta chains from one sample sequenced in a study of blood T cells in healthy people across ages. A second PCR of 7 to 11 cycles used a sample-barcoded 5' primer and a J-beta primer mix. MiXCR, run by TCRdb on the 5' RACE reads, gives a single entry per CDR3 protein. The repertoire has approximately 810,000 distinct CDR3 sequences, roughly 34% of them found once; the top ten carry 10% to 15%. Sequenced material: blood. The receptors here all came from a man younger than 35 in good health.

This clonotype was seen only a few times. The rearrangement joins TRBV7-2 to TRBJ2-3; TRBD2 aligns across 9 bases. Germline assignment: CDR1 SGHTA and CDR2 FQGNSA. The CDR3 sequence is 20 residues long. Trimming removed 1 base from V and 0 bases from J; junction bases left unmatched: 14. The CDR3 region is CASSLEPSGADILSTDTQYF. The CDR3 nucleotides read TGTGCCAGCAGCTTAGAGCCTAGCGGGGCCGACATCCTTAGCACAGATACGCAGTATTTT.

The rearrangement joins TRBV6-6 to TRBJ2-7, with D unresolved. Trimming took off 2 bases at V and 2 bases at J, with 7 bases between the two ends. The CDR3 has 13 residues. CDR1 is MNHNY, CDR2 SVGAGI, per germline (reference sequence). CDR3: CASSYTHPYEQYF. The DNA of the CDR3 is TGTGCCAGCAGTTACACCCATCCCTACGAGCAGTACTTC.

The chain joins TRBV5-1 to TRBJ2-3; D gene uncertain. V lost 6 bases to trimming and J lost 0 bases, with 11 bases between them. Looked up from germline, CDR1 is SGHRS and CDR2 is YFSETQ. CDR3 length: 14 amino acids. The CDR3 is CASNPLDSTDTQYF. Written as DNA, the CDR3 is TGCGCCAGCAACCCCCTGGACAGCACAGATACGCAGTATTTT.

This clonotype appeared a few times. The chain recombines TRBV5-1 with TRBJ1-1; 9 bases align to TRBD1. The V and J ends lost 3 bases and 3 bases, in that order; junction bases with no gene match: 12. Germline CDR1 and CDR2: SGHRS and YFSETQ. CDR3 length equals 17 residues. CDR3 coding DNA: TGCGCCAGCAGCTGGAGGTACAGGGGGCCGAGGCACACTGAAGCTTTCTTT. It is translated as CASSWRYRGPRHTEAFF.

In its sample, this clonotype was seen a few times. The genes are TRBV21-1 and TRBJ1-2; whether TRBD1, the table's D call, matches the DNA was not checked. TRBV21-1 is a documented pseudogene. The CDR3 extends over 14 amino acids. As DNA, the CDR3 is TGTGCCACCACTGCGCGGGGGACTAACTATGGCTACACCTTC. Translation: CATTARGTNYGYTF.

This clonotype was seen once. The V and J genes are TRBV21-1 and TRBJ2-7; TRBD1, the table's D call, lacks a check against the DNA. TRBV21-1 is tagged as a pseudogene. CDR3 length: 17 residues. CDR3 residues: CASSKADWDRGDYEQYF. The CDR3, as DNA: TGTGCCAGCAGCAAGGCCGACTGGGACAGGGGGGATTACGAGCAGTACTTC.

As regards this clonotype: Just one base apart from a much larger clone, this may be a read error. CDR3 nucleotide sequence: TGCAGTGCCCCGTGGACAGGGGGTGGCACAGATACGCAGTATTTT. Translation: CSAPWTGGGTDTQYF. The chain is built from TRBV20-1 and TRBJ2-3; TRBD1 matches 10 bases. There are 15 residues in the CDR3. CDR1 is DFQATT and CDR2 is SNEGSKA in the germline V gene (reference sequence). Trimming removed 6 bases from V and 1 base from J; junction bases left unmatched: 7.

This chain joins TRBV5-1 and TRBJ1-4; TRBD1 agrees at 8 bases. This CDR3 is 16 amino acids long. Losses at the gene ends were 1 base for V and 4 bases for J; bases not matched to a gene: 6. Germline V lookup: CDR1 SGHRS, CDR2 YFSETQ. The CDR3 coding sequence is TGCGCCAGCAGCTTGAGGGGACAGGTCCTTAATGAAAAACTGTTTTTT. It specifies CASSLRGQVLNEKLFF.

This chain connects TRBV12-3 or TRBV12-4 to TRBJ2-1; D ambiguous. Gene TRBJ2-7 matches the end of the DNA better, so the J call may be wrong. This CDR3 spans 14 amino acids. The DNA of the CDR3 is TGTGCCAGCAGTTGGGTACAGCTTTACAATGAGCAGTACTTC. The encoded protein is CASSWVQLYNEQYF.

This clonotype turned up a few times. The chain carries TRBV5-6 and TRBJ1-5; D is unresolved. The CDR3 totals 16 residues. V was pared by 1 base and J by 4 bases, with 15 bases between. Germline lookup yields CDR1 SGHDT and CDR2 YYEEEE. CDR3 bases: TGTGCCAGCAGCTTGTCAGGCGTCATGGGGAATCAGCCCCAGCATTTT. It encodes CASSLSGVMGNQPQHF.

The chain employs TRBV12-3 or TRBV12-4 and TRBJ1-1, with a weak D call TRBD1 (5 bases). V lost 6 bases to trimming and J lost 4 bases, with 12 bases between them. CDR3 length equals 13 residues. CDR3 DNA: TGTGCCAGCAGGCCGACAGATTCCACTGAAGCTTTCTTT. The encoded protein is CASRPTDSTEAFF.

The chain joins TRBV13 to TRBJ2-1; D might be TRBD2 (6 bases). The ends were cut back, 5 bases at V and 8 bases at J, with 13 bases in the middle. In germline, CDR1 is PRHDT, CDR2 FYEKMQ (reference sequence). This CDR3 region has 13 residues. In DNA, the CDR3 is TGTGCCAGCAGCGCGACTAGGATCCATGAGCAGTTCTTC. The encoded protein is CASSATRIHEQFF.

This chain connects TRBV20-1 to TRBJ2-5; 9 nucleotides match TRBD2. Germline V lookup: CDR1 DFQATT, CDR2 SNEGSKA (reference sequence). The CDR3 is made up of 16 amino acids. Losses at the gene ends were 6 bases for V and 11 bases for J; bases not matched to a gene: 22. The CDR3 loop is CSARNPWAGGQNEQYF. As DNA, the CDR3 is TGCAGTGCGCGTAACCCATGGGCGGGGGGGCAGAATGAGCAGTACTTC.